The clone carrying this T cell receptor (beta chain) was counted at least ten times. Antigen: not known. The CDR3 has 13 amino acids. The V segment lost 8 bases and the J segment 5 bases; nucleotides outside the gene matches: 7. CDR1 SGHAT and CDR2 FQNNGV come from the germline V gene. The data originate from a study of T cell repertoires in cytomegalovirus infection. The overall study: Newly reported HLA-C-restricted and thoroughly characterized HLA-B-restricted CMV epitopes were employed. Indicated by public TCR beta signatures were CMV infection and matching HLA type.

MiXCR was run by TCRdb on the reads, yielding one entry per CDR3 protein. The sample has 300,000 to 400,000 distinct CDR3 sequences, roughly 25% seen once; the top ten hold 13%. The sample in question was cultured PBMCs, obtained from culture after CMV antigen stimulation. This TCR was sampled from a human donor in good health (CMV status not recorded). Some clones in this sample may be carry-over from other donors' samples. The genes are TRBV11-2 and TRBJ2-3; 7 nucleotides agree with TRBD2. The CDR3 spells CASLASGKDTQYF. CDR3 DNA sequence: TGTGCCAGCCTGGCTAGCGGAAAAGATACGCAGTATTTT.